This TCR beta chain was captured by sequencing in a study of T cell responses to AZD1222 COVID-19 vaccine. Notes on this clone: Antigen unknown.

V lost 3 bases and J lost 5; bases outside the gene matches: 11. Germline assignment: CDR1 LGHNA and CDR2 YSLEER. The CDR3 is 16 residues long. Study results and limitations: Only a handful of AZD1222 recipients, roughly six in all, had baseline seropositivity. Most donors were white British and more were female, and clonal diversity was possibly underestimated.

Profiled with immunoSEQ multiplex PCR; TCRdb holds only in-frame clones, not every one. Counted here are about 130,000 clones, 88% occurring once; the ten biggest clones make up 4% to 4.5%. The J gene is TRBJ2-5, the V gene TRBV4-3; 8 bases fit TRBD1. The sequenced sample was peripheral blood, obtained on day 0 of AZD1222 vaccination. The TCR was taken from an adult in good health. The CDR3 here is CASSQGQGASGETQYF. In nucleotides, the CDR3 is TGCGCCAGCAGCCAGGGGCAGGGGGCCTCCGGGGAGACCCAGTACTTC.